This TCR beta chain emerged from a study of blood T cell repertoires in COVID-19. Whole-study context: Sites across the United States, Italy and Spain contributed samples from acute and convalescent COVID-19. From T cells, B-cell-depleted T cells, or PBMCs came the material, which was cDNA or gDNA.

Generated by immunoSEQ multiplex PCR, the TCRdb table keeps only in-frame clones and is missing some. The sample comprises over 250,000 clones, about 91% of which are singletons, and around 2.6% rests with the top ten. This TCR was recovered from a person aged 18 to 30 with COVID-19, enrolled during active disease. The source material was peripheral blood.

The CDR3 DNA reads TGTGCCTGGAGCGGACAGGGCCCCGGGGAGCTGTTTTTT. It codes for CAWSGQGPGELFF. The chain employs TRBV30 and TRBJ2-2; 8 nucleotides match TRBD1. V was pared by 3 bases and J by 6 bases, with 3 bases of the junction left unmatched. The CDR3 spans 13 residues. Germline V gene data show CDR1 as GTSNPN and CDR2 as SVGIG (reference sequence). Combining the CDR3 with reference TRBV30 and TRBJ2-2 gives the whole variable domain SQTIHQWPATLVQPVGSPLSLECTVEGTSNPNLYWYRQAAGRGLQLLFYSVGIGQISSEVPQNLSASRPQDRQFILSSKKLLLSDSGFYLCAWSGQGPGELFFGEGSRLTVL.